This TCR beta chain was sequenced during a study of T cells in Graves' hyperthyroidism and ophthalmopathy. This CDR3 contains 16 residues. V gave up 6 bases and J gave up 4 bases; unmatched junction bases: 9. The germline V gene encodes CDR1 DFQATT and CDR2 SNEGSKA (reference sequence). RNA transcripts served as the template for amplifying TCR beta CDR3 regions. The HTBI primer set was used in a first-round RT-PCR of the TCR CDR3. TCRdb fed the multiplex PCR reads into MiXCR, producing one record per CDR3 protein. The table has 640,000 or so distinct CDR3 sequences, around 15% seen once. This clonotype was detected ten times or more. Investigators excluded patients with uncontrolled infection, other autoimmune disease, pregnancy or lactation.

The specimen was blood. The chain is built from TRBV20-1 and TRBJ1-6, with TRBD1 matching over 10 bases. This TCR derives from a woman aged 40 to 55 with Graves' ophthalmopathy. The CDR3 sequence: CSAKQPGQGYNSPLHF. In DNA form, the CDR3 reads TGCAGTGCCAAGCAACCGGGACAGGGGTATAATTCACCCCTCCACTTT.